This T cell receptor (beta chain) appears in the sequencing data of a study of CD8+ T cells in alopecia areata. At the level of the study: Tofacitinib administration to treated patients was oral, at 5 to 10 mg twice daily. Affected scalp percentage determined the severity score of treated patients. Findings and limits, study-wide: Scalp clonality dropped significantly under tofacitinib, as did expanded CD8+ top-100 clones.

In germline, CDR1 is GTSNPN, CDR2 SVGIG (reference sequence). V trimming: 4 bases; J trimming: 0 bases; junction bases outside the gene matches: 0. The CDR3 runs 13 residues. Isolated RNA was reverse transcribed into cDNA used as the sequencing template. Sequencing was performed with immunoSEQ multiplex PCR; in TCRdb, only in-frame clones are kept and a portion is missing. This table has about 120,000 clones, approximately 53% appearing once. Points on this clone: Its antigen is unknown. This CDR3 is also generated by other DNA sequences in the sample.

Treatment reported: oral pan-JAK inhibitor, 5-10 mg twice daily. Peripheral blood and lesional scalp punch biopsies came from alopecia areata patients. J is TRBJ1-5 and V is TRBV30; the match to TRBD1 covers 7 bases. The source material was CD4+ T cells sorted from blood, sampled at week 4, from a patient treated with tofacitinib. This sequence was found in a human donor with alopecia areata. CDR3 sequence reads: CAWNRGSNQPQHF. The CDR3 DNA is TGTGCCTGGAACAGGGGTAGCAATCAGCCCCAGCATTTT.